This TCR beta chain appears in the sequencing data of a study of response to subunit inactivated influenza vaccine. Whole-study findings and limits: The authors suggested that every seasonal influenza vaccination recruits few new T cells.

Trimming cost V 6 bases and J 6 bases; bases outside gene matches: 11. The CDR3 covers 16 residues. CDR1 SEHNR and CDR2 FQNEAQ come from the germline V gene (reference sequence). TCRdb independently ran MiXCR on the RT-PCR reads; one entry per CDR3 protein. The sample lists 170,000 or so distinct CDR3 sequences; roughly 10% were seen once. Turning to this clonotype: What it binds is not known.

The material was CD8+ T cells sorted from PBMCs, obtained around 25 months after vaccination. The chain is built from TRBV7-9 and TRBJ2-1; TRBD2 matches at 10 bases. This sequence originates from a man aged 50 to 69 who received an inactivated influenza vaccine. The CDR3 reads CASRPGLAGVGNEQFF. DNA of the CDR3: TGTGCCAGCAGACCAGGCCTAGCGGGAGTAGGCAATGAGCAGTTCTTC.